The TCR beta chain under discussion was sequenced for a study of cytomegalovirus exposure and HLA in healthy donors. The CDR3 contains 17 residues. The germline gives CDR1 GTSNPN, CDR2 SVGIG (reference sequence). The V segment lost 2 bases and the J segment 0 bases; nucleotides outside the gene matches: 8. On this clone: Antigen specificity is unknown.

Whole-study results and caveats: There was a cluster of highly shared sequence variants that was likely a sequencing artifact. Overall, about 160 TCR beta chains were annotated as cytomegalovirus-associated.

With 60 Vbeta and 13 Jbeta primers, the PCR was carried out. The table came from immunoSEQ multiplex PCR; TCRdb's copy has only in-frame clones and leaves some out. Found here are over 40,000 clones; the top ten clones hold 5% to 7.5%. Though probably carrying unrecorded immune exposures, donors were nominally healthy at sampling. This receptor was taken from a man aged 30 to 45 in good health and CMV-seronegative. Sequencing was performed on PBMCs. The V call is TRBV30, the J call TRBJ2-1; 9 bases map to TRBD1. DNA of the CDR3: TGTGCCTGGAGTACCCGGACAGGGGACCCCTCCTACAATGAGCAGTTCTTC. Its translation: CAWSTRTGDPSYNEQFF.